A single sample is the source of the 7 T cell receptor beta chains below, sequenced in a study of blood T cells in healthy people across ages. Next came a second PCR, run for about 6 to 12 cycles, which used a sample-barcoded 5' primer along with a J-beta primer mix. Each CDR3 protein is one row after TCRdb ran MiXCR on the 5' RACE reads. The table lists more than 800,000 distinct CDR3 sequences, under 55% of them singletons. Sequencing was performed on blood. These receptors were taken from a woman in her sixties in good health.

The chain recombines TRBV20-1 with TRBJ2-3, with 9 bases that match TRBD1. Germline V gives CDR1 DFQATT, CDR2 SNEGSKA (reference sequence). V lost 2 bases and J lost 4; bases outside the gene matches: 4. This CDR3 is 14 amino acids long. DNA of the CDR3: TGCAGTGCTAGACCTGGACAGGGGTCAGATACGCAGTATTTT. Its protein product is CSARPGQGSDTQYF.

This clonotype was observed a few times. The CDR3 loop is CSARVAGSTDTQYF. The CDR3 DNA reads TGCAGTGCTAGAGTAGCAGGTAGCACAGATACGCAGTATTTT. The rearrangement uses TRBV20-1 and TRBJ2-3, with D unclear. CDR1 is DFQATT and CDR2 is SNEGSKA in the germline V gene (reference sequence). The CDR3 consists of 14 residues. The V end lost 1 base, the J end lost 0 bases, and 8 bases lay between the germline ends.

This clonotype has only a few counts. The V and J genes are TRBV20-1 and TRBJ1-2; D is uncertain. V was shortened by 0 bases and J by 7 bases, with 9 bases between the two germline ends. CDR3 size: 12 residues. Germline V CDR1 and CDR2: DFQATT, SNEGSKA (reference sequence). CDR3 sequence: CSAREVIRGYTF. In nucleotides, the CDR3 is TGCAGTGCTAGAGAAGTGATCCGTGGCTACACCTTC.

The CDR3 nucleotides are TGTGCCAGCAGCGGAGGGTCCGGGACAGGGGTCTCGTACGAGCAGTACTTC. Its translation: CASSGGSGTGVSYEQYF. The chain joins TRBV6-1 to TRBJ2-7, with 10 nucleotides matching TRBD1. The germline V gene has CDR1 MNHNS and CDR2 SASEGT. The CDR3 length is 17 residues. The ends lost 6 bases at V and 4 bases at J; junction bases unmatched: 15.

The chain recombines TRBV20-1 with TRBJ2-1; 9 positions match TRBD2. The V gene end was trimmed by 4 bases and the J gene end by 3 bases; junction bases not matched to a gene: 4. CDR1 and CDR2 (germline): DFQATT, SNEGSKA (reference sequence). The CDR3 totals 14 residues. CDR3 protein: CSATRLADYNEQFF. The CDR3 coding sequence is TGCAGTGCTACGCGACTAGCGGACTACAATGAGCAGTTCTTC.

The chain is built from TRBV20-1 and TRBJ1-6; TRBD1 matches 7 bases. Per germline, CDR1 DFQATT and CDR2 SNEGSKA (reference sequence). V shed 6 bases and J 7 bases; nucleotides not matched to a gene: 9. The length of the CDR3 is 14 residues. Here the CDR3 DNA reads TGCAGTGCCAGTAGGGGGCAGAGGAATTCACCCCTCCACTTT. Its protein is CSASRGQRNSPLHF.

J is TRBJ2-3 and V is TRBV12-3 or TRBV12-4; 10 positions agree with TRBD2. This CDR3 is 18 amino acids long. Losses at the gene ends were 5 bases for V and 0 bases for J; bases not matched to a gene: 11. The CDR3 is CASSPGLAADSSTDTQYF. Here the CDR3 DNA reads TGTGCCAGCAGTCCCGGACTAGCGGCAGACTCAAGCACAGATACGCAGTATTTT.